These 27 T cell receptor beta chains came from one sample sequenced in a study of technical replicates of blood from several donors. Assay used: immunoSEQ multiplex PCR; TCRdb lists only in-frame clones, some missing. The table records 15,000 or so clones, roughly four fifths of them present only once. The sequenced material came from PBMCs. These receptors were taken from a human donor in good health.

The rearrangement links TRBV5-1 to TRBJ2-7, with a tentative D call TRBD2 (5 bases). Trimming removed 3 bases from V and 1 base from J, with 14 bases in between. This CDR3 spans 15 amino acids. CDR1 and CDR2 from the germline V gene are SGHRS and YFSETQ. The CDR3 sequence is CASSSELEFSYEQYF. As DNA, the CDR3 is TGCGCCAGCAGCTCCGAACTAGAATTTTCCTACGAGCAGTACTTC.

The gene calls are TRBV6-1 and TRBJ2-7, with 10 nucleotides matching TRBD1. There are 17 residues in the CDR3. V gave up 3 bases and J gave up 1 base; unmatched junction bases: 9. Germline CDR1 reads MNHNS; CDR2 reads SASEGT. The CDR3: CASSEGPGQGPSYEQYF. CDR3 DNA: TGTGCCAGCAGTGAGGGACCGGGACAGGGGCCTTCCTACGAGCAGTACTTC.

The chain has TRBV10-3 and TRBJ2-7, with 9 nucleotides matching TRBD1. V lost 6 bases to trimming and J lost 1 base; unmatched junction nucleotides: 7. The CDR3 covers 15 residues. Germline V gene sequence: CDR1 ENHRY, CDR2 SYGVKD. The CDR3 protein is CAISPGQGLSYEQYF. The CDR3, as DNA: TGTGCCATCAGCCCAGGACAGGGGTTGTCCTACGAGCAGTACTTC.

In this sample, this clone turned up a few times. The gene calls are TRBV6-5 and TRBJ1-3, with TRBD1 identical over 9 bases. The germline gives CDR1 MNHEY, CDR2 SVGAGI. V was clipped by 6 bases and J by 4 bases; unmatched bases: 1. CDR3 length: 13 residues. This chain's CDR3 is CASSGTGGNTIYF. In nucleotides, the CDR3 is TGTGCCAGCAGCGGGACAGGGGGAAACACCATATATTTT.

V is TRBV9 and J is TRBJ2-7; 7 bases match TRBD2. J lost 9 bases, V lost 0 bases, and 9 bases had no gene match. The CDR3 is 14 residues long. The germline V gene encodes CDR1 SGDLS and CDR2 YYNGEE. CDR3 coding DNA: TGTGCCAGCAGCGTAGAGCCGGGACTACCGTCGCAGTACTTC. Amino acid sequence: CASSVEPGLPSQYF.

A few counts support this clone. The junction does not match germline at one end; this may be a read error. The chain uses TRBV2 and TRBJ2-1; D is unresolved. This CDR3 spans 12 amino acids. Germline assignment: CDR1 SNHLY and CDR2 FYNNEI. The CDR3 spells CASSEGLVVAIF. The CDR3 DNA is TGTGCCAGCAGTGAGGGCCTCGTTGTTGCGATCTTC. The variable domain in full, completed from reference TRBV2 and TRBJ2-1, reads EPEVTQTPSHQVTQMGQEVILRCVPISNHLYFYWYRQILGQKVEFLVSFYNNEISEKSEIFDDQFSVERPDGSNFTLKIRSTKLEDSAMYFCASSEGLVVAIFGPGTRLTVL.

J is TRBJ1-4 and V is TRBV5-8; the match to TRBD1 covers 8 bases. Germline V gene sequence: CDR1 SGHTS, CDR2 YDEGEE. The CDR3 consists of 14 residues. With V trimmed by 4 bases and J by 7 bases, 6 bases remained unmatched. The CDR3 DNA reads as TGTGCCAGCAGCACGCAGGGGGCGAGTGAAAAACTGTTTTTT. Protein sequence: CASSTQGASEKLFF.

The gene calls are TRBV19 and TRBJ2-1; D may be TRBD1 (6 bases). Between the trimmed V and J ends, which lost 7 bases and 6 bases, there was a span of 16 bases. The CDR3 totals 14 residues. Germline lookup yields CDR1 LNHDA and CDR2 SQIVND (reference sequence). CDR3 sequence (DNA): TGTGCCAGTACTAGAGAACAGGGCTCCAATGAGCAGTTCTTC. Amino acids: CASTREQGSNEQFF.

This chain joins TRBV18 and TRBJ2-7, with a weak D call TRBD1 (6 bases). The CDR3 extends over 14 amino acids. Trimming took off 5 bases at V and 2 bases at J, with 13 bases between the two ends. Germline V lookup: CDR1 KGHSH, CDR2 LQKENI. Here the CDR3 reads CASSSAGQTYEQYF. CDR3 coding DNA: TGTGCCAGCTCATCGGCTGGACAGACCTACGAGCAGTACTTC.

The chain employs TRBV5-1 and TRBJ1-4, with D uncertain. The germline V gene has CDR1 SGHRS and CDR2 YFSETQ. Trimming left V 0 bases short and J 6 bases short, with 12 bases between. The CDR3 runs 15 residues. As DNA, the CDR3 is TGCGCCAGCAGCTTGGGAGGTCGGTCCGATGAAAAACTGTTTTTT. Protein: CASSLGGRSDEKLFF.

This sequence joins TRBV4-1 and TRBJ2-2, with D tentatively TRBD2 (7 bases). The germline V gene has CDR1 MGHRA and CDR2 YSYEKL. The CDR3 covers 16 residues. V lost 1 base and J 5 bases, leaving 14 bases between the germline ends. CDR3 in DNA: TGCGCCAGCAGCCAAGCAGAGGGAGGGGGAACCGGGGAGCTGTTTTTT. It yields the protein CASSQAEGGGTGELFF.

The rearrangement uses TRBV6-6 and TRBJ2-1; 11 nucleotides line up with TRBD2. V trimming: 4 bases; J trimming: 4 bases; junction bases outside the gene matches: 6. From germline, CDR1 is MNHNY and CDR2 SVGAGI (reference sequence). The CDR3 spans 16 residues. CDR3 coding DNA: TGTGCCAGCAGTTCTCTAGCGGGAGGACCTTACAATGAGCAGTTCTTC. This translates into CASSSLAGGPYNEQFF.

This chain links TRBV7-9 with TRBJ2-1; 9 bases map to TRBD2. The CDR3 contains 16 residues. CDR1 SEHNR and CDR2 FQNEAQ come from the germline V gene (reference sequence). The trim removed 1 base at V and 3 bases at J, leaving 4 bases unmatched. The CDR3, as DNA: TGTGCCAGCAGCTTAGATAGCGGGAGTAGCTACAATGAGCAGTTCTTC. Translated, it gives CASSLDSGSSYNEQFF.

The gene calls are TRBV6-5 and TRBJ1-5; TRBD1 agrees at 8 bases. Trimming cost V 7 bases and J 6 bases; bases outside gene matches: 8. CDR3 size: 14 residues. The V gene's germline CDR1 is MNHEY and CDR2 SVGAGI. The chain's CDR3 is CASKPGQGSQPQHF. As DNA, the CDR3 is TGTGCCAGCAAGCCAGGACAGGGCTCTCAGCCCCAGCATTTT.

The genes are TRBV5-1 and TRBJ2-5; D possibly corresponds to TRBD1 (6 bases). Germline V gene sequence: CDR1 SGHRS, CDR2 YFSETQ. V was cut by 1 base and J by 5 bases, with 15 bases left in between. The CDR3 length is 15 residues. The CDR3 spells CASSLTGSALETQYF. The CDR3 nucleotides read TGCGCCAGCAGCTTGACAGGGTCAGCCCTGGAGACCCAGTACTTC.

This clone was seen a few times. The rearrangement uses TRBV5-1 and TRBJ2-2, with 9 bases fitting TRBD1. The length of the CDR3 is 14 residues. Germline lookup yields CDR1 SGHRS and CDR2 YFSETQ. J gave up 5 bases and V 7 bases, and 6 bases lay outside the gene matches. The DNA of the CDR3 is TGCGCCAGCGGACAGGGGATATGGACCGGGGAGCTGTTTTTT. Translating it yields CASGQGIWTGELFF.

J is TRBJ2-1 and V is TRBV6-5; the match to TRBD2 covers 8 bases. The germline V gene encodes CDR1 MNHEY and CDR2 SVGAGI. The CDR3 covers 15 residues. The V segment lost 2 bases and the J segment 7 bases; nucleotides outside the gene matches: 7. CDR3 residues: CASSYTSGGQNEQFF. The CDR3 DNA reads TGTGCCAGCAGTTACACCAGCGGGGGCCAGAATGAGCAGTTCTTC.

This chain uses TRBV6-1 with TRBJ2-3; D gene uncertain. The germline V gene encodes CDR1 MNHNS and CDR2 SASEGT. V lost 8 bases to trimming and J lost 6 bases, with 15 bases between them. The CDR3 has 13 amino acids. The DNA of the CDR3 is TGTGCCAGCGGTTGGAGAGATACGGATACGCAGTATTTT. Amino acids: CASGWRDTDTQYF.

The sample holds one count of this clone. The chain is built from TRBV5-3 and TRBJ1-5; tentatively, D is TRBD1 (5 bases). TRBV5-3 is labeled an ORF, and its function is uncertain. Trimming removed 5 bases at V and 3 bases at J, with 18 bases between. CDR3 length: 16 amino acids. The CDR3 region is CARRGGTVGVNQPQHF. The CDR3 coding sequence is TGTGCCAGAAGGGGGGGGACGGTAGGAGTCAATCAGCCCCAGCATTTT.

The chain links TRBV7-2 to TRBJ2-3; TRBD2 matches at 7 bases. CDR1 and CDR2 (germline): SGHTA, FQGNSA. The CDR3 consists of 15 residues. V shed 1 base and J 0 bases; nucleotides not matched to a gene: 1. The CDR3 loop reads CASSLDSGSTDTQYF. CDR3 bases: TGTGCCAGCAGCTTAGATAGCGGGAGCACAGATACGCAGTATTTT.

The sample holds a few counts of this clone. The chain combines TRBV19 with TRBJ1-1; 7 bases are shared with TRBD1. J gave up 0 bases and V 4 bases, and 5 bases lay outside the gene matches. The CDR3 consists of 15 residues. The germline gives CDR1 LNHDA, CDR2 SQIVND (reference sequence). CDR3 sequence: CASSNAGTVNTEAFF. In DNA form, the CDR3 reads TGTGCCAGTAGTAACGCCGGGACAGTGAACACTGAAGCTTTCTTT.

This CDR3 is CASSRTHLEEQFF. The DNA for the CDR3 is TGTGCCAGCAGCCGGACTCATCTGGAGGAGCAGTTCTTC. The genes are TRBV6-4 and TRBJ2-1; D is perhaps TRBD2 (5 bases). The CDR3 covers 13 residues. The V end was cut by 6 bases, the J end by 10 bases, with 16 bases between. CDR1 and CDR2 from the germline V gene are MRHNA and SNTAGT.

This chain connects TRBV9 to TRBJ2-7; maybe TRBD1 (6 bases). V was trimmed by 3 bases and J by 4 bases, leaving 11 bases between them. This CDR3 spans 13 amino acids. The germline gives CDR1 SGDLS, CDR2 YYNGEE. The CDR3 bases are TGTGCCAGCAGCGCCAACAGGGATTACGAGCAGTACTTC. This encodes CASSANRDYEQYF.

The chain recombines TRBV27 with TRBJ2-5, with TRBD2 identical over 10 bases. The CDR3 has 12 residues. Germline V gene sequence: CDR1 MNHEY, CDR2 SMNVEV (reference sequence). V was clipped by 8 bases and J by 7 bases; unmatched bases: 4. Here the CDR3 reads CASQREGGTQYF. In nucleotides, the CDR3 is TGTGCCAGCCAGCGGGAGGGGGGGACCCAGTACTTC.

The CDR3 DNA is TGTGCCTGGAGCGGTAGGAGTGAAAAACTGTTTTTT. It translates to CAWSGRSEKLFF. V gene TRBV30 combines with J gene TRBJ1-4, with D hard to call. V lost 3 bases to trimming and J lost 7 bases, with 9 bases between them. The CDR3 is 12 residues long. The germline gives CDR1 GTSNPN, CDR2 SVGIG (reference sequence). Supplemented by reference TRBV30 and TRBJ1-4, the full variable domain reads SQTIHQWPATLVQPVGSPLSLECTVEGTSNPNLYWYRQAAGRGLQLLFYSVGIGQISSEVPQNLSASRPQDRQFILSSKKLLLSDSGFYLCAWSGRSEKLFFGSGTQLSVL.

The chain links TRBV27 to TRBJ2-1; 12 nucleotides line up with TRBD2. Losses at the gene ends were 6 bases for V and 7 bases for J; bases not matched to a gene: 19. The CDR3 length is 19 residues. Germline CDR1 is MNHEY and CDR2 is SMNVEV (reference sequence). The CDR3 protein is CASSFRGGHGLAGSNEQFF. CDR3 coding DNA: TGTGCCAGCAGCTTCCGAGGGGGACACGGACTAGCGGGATCAAATGAGCAGTTCTTC.

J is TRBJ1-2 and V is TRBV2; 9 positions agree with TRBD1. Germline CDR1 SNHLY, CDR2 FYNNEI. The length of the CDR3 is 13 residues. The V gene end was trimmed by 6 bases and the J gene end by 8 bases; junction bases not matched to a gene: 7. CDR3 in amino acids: CASRQTGGAGYTF. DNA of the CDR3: TGTGCCAGCAGACAGACAGGGGGGGCCGGCTACACCTTC.